This TCR beta chain was retrieved from a study of blood T cells in healthy people across ages. Study observations and caveats: Diversity was higher, and naive CD4+ cells more numerous, in long-lived donors than in aged donors. Estimates based on one million T cells were treated as lower bounds.

A second 7 to 11 cycle PCR used barcoded and J-beta primers. Each cDNA molecule, via a template-switch adaptor with 12 random nucleotides, was tagged. TCRdb used MiXCR to reprocess the 5' RACE reads, holding one entry per CDR3 protein. The table includes some 550,000 distinct CDR3 sequences, more than 45% detected once. This clonotype was observed a few times. What it binds is not known. The sequence was collected from an older man in good health. Sequencing input: blood.

The CDR3 bases are TGCAGTGCCCATGGGCCCCGGGCGACTCCAGATACGCAGTATTTT. It codes for CSAHGPRATPDTQYF. The rearrangement uses TRBV20-1 and TRBJ2-3; D unresolved. The CDR3 runs 15 residues. Germline V gene data show CDR1 as DFQATT and CDR2 as SNEGSKA (reference sequence). With 6 bases removed from V and 4 bases from J, the gap between germline ends came to 20 bases.